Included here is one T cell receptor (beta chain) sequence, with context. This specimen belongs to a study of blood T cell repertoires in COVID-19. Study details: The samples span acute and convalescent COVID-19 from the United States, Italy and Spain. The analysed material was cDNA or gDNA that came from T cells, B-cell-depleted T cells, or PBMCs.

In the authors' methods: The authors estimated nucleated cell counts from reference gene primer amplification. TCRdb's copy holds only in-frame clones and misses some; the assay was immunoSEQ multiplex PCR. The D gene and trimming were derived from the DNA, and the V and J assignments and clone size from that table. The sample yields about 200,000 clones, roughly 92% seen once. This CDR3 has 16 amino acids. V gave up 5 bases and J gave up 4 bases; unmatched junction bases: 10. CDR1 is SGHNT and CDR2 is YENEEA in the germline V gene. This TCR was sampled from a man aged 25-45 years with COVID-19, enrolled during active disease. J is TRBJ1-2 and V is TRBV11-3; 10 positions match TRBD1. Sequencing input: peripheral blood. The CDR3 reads CASSQRTGQGFYGYTF. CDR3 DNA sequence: TGTGCCAGCAGCCAAAGAACGGGACAGGGGTTCTATGGCTACACCTTC. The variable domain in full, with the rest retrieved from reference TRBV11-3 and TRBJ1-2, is EAGVVQSPRYKIIEKKQPVAFWCNPISGHNTLYWYLQNLGQGPELLIRYENEEAVDDSQLPKDRFSAERLKGVDSTLKIQPAELGDSAVYLCASSQRTGQGFYGYTFGSGTRLTVV.